A single sample gave rise to the 10 T cell receptor beta chains below, sequenced in a study of blood T cells in healthy people across ages. Next came a second PCR, run for about 7 to 12 cycles, which used a sample-barcoded 5' primer along with a J-beta primer mix. TCRdb reanalysed the 5' RACE reads using MiXCR and keeps one entry per CDR3 protein. The table has more than 600,000 distinct CDR3 sequences, more than 20% seen once. The same sample was also studied in work on T cells of mothers and their children.

The source material was blood. These receptors were obtained from a boy between 10 and 17 years old in good health.

The table lists this clonotype with a count of one. J is TRBJ2-1 and V is TRBV20-1; either TRBD1 or TRBD2 may fit D (6 bases each). Germline V lookup: CDR1 DFQATT, CDR2 SNEGSKA (reference sequence). V shed 6 bases and J shed 9 bases, with 21 bases lying between them. CDR3 length: 14 residues. The CDR3 nucleotides are TGCAGTGCACCCCTCCCGGGGGCTGGTGGTGAGCAGTTCTTC. Its protein product is CSAPLPGAGGEQFF.

The chain carries TRBV27 and TRBJ2-7; a possible D gene is TRBD1 (6 bases). V shed 0 bases and J shed 3 bases, with 12 bases lying between them. This CDR3 spans 15 amino acids. Germline V lookup: CDR1 MNHEY, CDR2 SMNVEV (reference sequence). This CDR3 is CASSLSGQGHYEQYF. The DNA for the CDR3 is TGTGCCAGCAGTTTATCGGGGCAGGGGCACTACGAGCAGTACTTC.

This sequence joins TRBV28 and TRBJ2-1, with TRBD2 matching over 12 bases. The CDR3 has 15 amino acids. CDR1 and CDR2 from the germline V gene are MDHEN and SYDVKM. V dropped 10 bases and J dropped 4; count of bases not matched to a gene: 8. This CDR3 is CATDSGTSGYNEQFF. Here the CDR3 DNA reads TGTGCCACCGATTCTGGGACTAGCGGGTACAATGAGCAGTTCTTC.

The V call is TRBV20-1, the J call TRBJ1-2; 8 nucleotides line up with TRBD1. Germline CDR1 and CDR2: DFQATT and SNEGSKA (reference sequence). This CDR3 has 12 residues. Unmatched junction bases numbered 4, after V lost 5 bases and J lost 5 bases. Written as DNA, the CDR3 is TGCAGTGCTCCTGACAGGGGATATGGCTACACCTTC. Its translation: CSAPDRGYGYTF.

This chain connects TRBV6-1 to TRBJ2-5, with 8 positions matching TRBD1. The closer fit of TRBJ2-7 to the DNA end suggests the J call may be wrong. From germline, CDR1 is MNHNS and CDR2 SASEGT. The CDR3 contains 16 residues. CDR3 bases: TGTGCCAGCATAGAACAGGGGGTCTGGATTGACTACGAGCAGTACTTC. It specifies CASIEQGVWIDYEQYF.

The chain links TRBV12-3 or TRBV12-4 to TRBJ2-1, with 7 bases that match TRBD2. V was clipped by 5 bases and J by 6 bases; unmatched bases: 13. This CDR3 is 16 amino acids long. CDR3: CASSPPGLGGGNEQFF. The CDR3 DNA reads TGTGCCAGCAGTCCCCCCGGACTAGGAGGAGGCAATGAGCAGTTCTTC.

This chain joins TRBV29-1 and TRBJ2-5; D unresolved. Trimming shortened V by 6 bases and J by 5 bases, and 13 bases separated the two germline ends. CDR1 is SQVTM and CDR2 is ANQGSEA in the germline V gene. The CDR3 totals 12 residues. CDR3 in amino acids: CSVPTNRETQYF. CDR3 DNA sequence: TGCAGCGTCCCCACTAACCGGGAGACCCAGTACTTC.

A word on this clonotype: The CDR3 does not end in the conserved phenylalanine or tryptophan, so this is likely a read error. This chain links TRBV10-3 with TRBJ2-3; D perhaps matches TRBD2 (6 bases). The V end was cut by 5 bases, the J end by 4 bases, with 13 bases between. The CDR3 is 14 amino acids. CDR1 is ENHRY and CDR2 is SYGVKD in the germline V gene. This CDR3 reads CAISRDSRADTQYI. The CDR3 DNA reads as TGTGCCATCAGTAGGGACTCCCGCGCAGATACGCAGTATATT.

This chain links TRBV3-1 with TRBJ1-2, with D possibly TRBD1 on 5 matching bases. Trimming pared 1 base from V and 6 bases from J, leaving 12 bases between. CDR3 size: 14 residues. CDR1 is LGHDT, CDR2 YNNKEL, per germline (reference sequence). As DNA, the CDR3 is TGTGCCAGCAGCCAAGCCGACAGAGGCCATGGCTACACCTTC. As protein: CASSQADRGHGYTF.

The rearrangement links TRBV12-5 to TRBJ1-2; 7 nucleotides line up with TRBD1. Germline V gene data show CDR1 as LGHNT and CDR2 as FRNRAP. Germline trimming cut 3 bases from V and 5 bases from J; bases unmatched to any gene: 12. The CDR3 has 16 residues. CDR3 amino acids: CASGFSKAGGRYGYTF. As DNA, the CDR3 is TGTGCTAGTGGTTTTAGTAAGGCAGGGGGTAGATATGGCTACACCTTC. Using reference TRBV12-5 and TRBJ1-2 for the parts outside the CDR3, the full variable domain is DARVTQTPRHKVTEMGQEVTMRCQPILGHNTVFWYRQTMMQGLELLAYFRNRAPLDDSGMPKDRFSAEMPDATLATLKIQPSEPRDSAVYFCASGFSKAGGRYGYTFGSGTRLTVV.